These 14 T cell receptor beta chains originate from one sample sequenced in a study of blood T cells in healthy people across ages. Combining a sample-barcoded 5' primer with a J-beta primer mix, a second PCR ran for roughly 6 to 12 cycles. TCRdb processed the 5' RACE reads anew with MiXCR; each CDR3 protein has one entry. The table has around 820,000 distinct CDR3 sequences, roughly 25% seen once. The sample was also reused in another study, on T cells of mothers and their children.

Sequencing used blood. All receptors derive from a boy younger than 18 in good health.

This clonotype has a handful of counts. V and J are TRBV12-3 or TRBV12-4 and TRBJ2-2, with 11 bases identical to TRBD2. The CDR3 length is 16 residues. Trimming took 5 bases from V and 7 from J; bases not matched to a gene: 9. The CDR3 reads CASSGIAGGPGGELFF. CDR3 coding DNA: TGTGCCAGCAGTGGTATAGCGGGAGGGCCTGGCGGGGAGCTGTTTTTT.

Only a few counts were recorded for this clonotype. The chain carries TRBV5-1 and TRBJ2-6; possibly TRBD2 for D (6 bases). Trimming cost V 3 bases and J 0 bases, with 16 bases left between them. Germline V gene sequence: CDR1 SGHRS, CDR2 YFSETQ. CDR3 length equals 18 residues. CDR3 nucleotide sequence: TGCGCCAGCAGCTCGGCGGGACTTTTCATCTCTGGGGCCAACGTCCTGACTTTC. Amino acids: CASSSAGLFISGANVLTF.

The rearrangement joins TRBV28 to TRBJ2-5; D remains unclear. CDR1 and CDR2 from the germline V gene are MDHEN and SYDVKM. Trimming left V 8 bases short and J 4 bases short, with 11 bases between. This CDR3 has 12 residues. CDR3 region: CASVRVGETQYF. The CDR3 DNA follows: TGTGCCAGCGTAAGGGTGGGAGAGACCCAGTACTTC.

V gene TRBV27 combines with J gene TRBJ2-7; 8 positions match TRBD2. The CDR3 is 13 amino acids. J lost 7 bases, V lost 5 bases, and 7 bases had no gene match. CDR1 is MNHEY, CDR2 SMNVEV, per germline (reference sequence). The CDR3 DNA sequence: TGTGCCAGCAGTGCTACCGGGACTAGAGAGCAGTACTTC. Protein product: CASSATGTREQYF.

The gene calls are TRBV7-8 and TRBJ2-5, with unresolved D. V dropped 2 bases and J dropped 5 bases, with 18 bases sitting between them. Germline V gene sequence: CDR1 SGHVS, CDR2 FQNEAQ. The CDR3 extends over 16 amino acids. The CDR3 spells CASSLWAVGFGETQYF. The DNA of the CDR3 is TGTGCCAGCAGCTTATGGGCAGTTGGGTTTGGGGAGACCCAGTACTTC.

Notes on this clonotype: This may come from a read error, since a much larger clone is one base off. V gene TRBV7-8 combines with J gene TRBJ2-3; 7 bases are shared with TRBD2. The CDR3 is made up of 14 amino acids. Looked up from germline, CDR1 is SGHVS and CDR2 is FQNEAQ. CDR3 amino acids: CASSFAGETDMQYF. The CDR3 DNA reads as TGTGCCAGCAGCTTTGCGGGAGAAACAGATATGCAGTATTTT.

The genes are TRBV2 and TRBJ1-5; 7 positions match TRBD1. The V gene end was trimmed by 3 bases and the J gene end by 1 base; junction bases not matched to a gene: 6. The CDR3 loop spans 16 amino acids. Per the germline V gene, CDR1 is SNHLY and CDR2 is FYNNEI. The CDR3 nucleotides are TGTGCCAGCAGTGATGAGCAGGGGGGGAGCAATCAGCCCCAGCATTTT. It yields the protein CASSDEQGGSNQPQHF.

In this sample, this clonotype turned up a few times. This chain uses TRBV20-1 with TRBJ2-7; TRBD1 or TRBD2 may be the D gene (5 bases each). V shed 6 bases and J shed 0 bases, with 12 bases lying between them. The CDR3 loop spans 13 amino acids. Germline V CDR1 and CDR2: DFQATT, SNEGSKA (reference sequence). The CDR3 region has the DNA TGCAGTGCCAGGGACCCTTACTCCTACGAGCAGTACTTC. This encodes CSARDPYSYEQYF.

This clonotype showed up just a few times. The gene calls are TRBV4-3 and TRBJ2-6; TRBD1 matches 8 bases. CDR1 is LGHNA and CDR2 is YSLEER in the germline V gene. The J segment lost 0 bases and the V segment lost 0 bases, leaving 7 bases of the junction unmatched. CDR3 size: 19 residues. The CDR3 loop is CASSQETGVISSGANVLTF. CDR3 nucleotide sequence: TGCGCCAGCAGCCAAGAGACAGGGGTCATTAGCTCTGGGGCCAACGTCCTGACTTTC.

This clonotype was found a few times. V gene TRBV4-1 combines with J gene TRBJ2-5, with TRBD2 identical over 7 bases. The end of the DNA is better explained by TRBJ2-1, so the J call may be wrong. Germline V gene lookup returns CDR1 MGHRA and CDR2 YSYEKL. The CDR3 is 15 amino acids. For the CDR3, the DNA is TGCGCCAGCAGCCAAGGCGGGAGCGGGTACAATGAGCAGTTCTTC. Its translation: CASSQGGSGYNEQFF.

CDR3 DNA: TGCAGCGTTGTGCTCAGGGGGCAAGAGACCCAGTACTTC. Its translation: CSVVLRGQETQYF. This chain connects TRBV29-1 to TRBJ2-5; the match to TRBD1 covers 7 bases. Germline V CDR1 and CDR2: SQVTM, ANQGSEA. V lost 4 bases and J lost 2; bases outside the gene matches: 4. The length of the CDR3 is 13 residues.

This clonotype came up a few times. The rearrangement joins TRBV7-2 to TRBJ2-5; no reliable D call. The DNA end is more similar to TRBJ2-7, so the J call may be wrong. The CDR3 contains 15 residues. CDR1 and CDR2 (germline): SGHTA, FQGNSA. CDR3 in amino acids: CASSLPDGQAYEQYF. The CDR3 nucleotides are TGTGCCAGCAGCCTACCGGACGGGCAAGCCTACGAGCAGTACTTC.

This clonotype was seen a few times. This sequence joins TRBV5-1 and TRBJ1-2; D not certain. This CDR3 spans 15 amino acids. Between the trimmed V and J ends, which lost 0 bases and 2 bases, there was a span of 11 bases. Per the germline V gene, CDR1 is SGHRS and CDR2 is YFSETQ. CDR3 coding DNA: TGCGCCAGCAGCTTGGAGGGCAGGCTAAACTATGGCTACACCTTC. It codes for CASSLEGRLNYGYTF.

This clonotype was detected a few times. This chain joins TRBV11-2 and TRBJ2-5; D is undetermined. TRBJ2-7 matches the DNA end more closely, so the J call is doubtful. This CDR3 contains 14 residues. Germline-derived CDR1 and CDR2 are SGHAT and FQNNGV. Here the CDR3 reads CASSLGTRTYEQYF. The CDR3, as DNA: TGTGCCAGCAGCTTGGGCACCAGAACATACGAGCAGTACTTC.